This passage covers 18 T cell receptor beta chains from one sample sequenced in a study of blood T cell repertoires in COVID-19. TCRdb's copy holds only in-frame clones and misses some; the assay was immunoSEQ multiplex PCR. Of more than 250,000 clones listed, over 80% are singletons. What was sequenced was peripheral blood. These receptors were obtained from a man aged 55 to 70 who had recovered from COVID-19.

This chain uses TRBV9 with TRBJ2-7; 9 bases line up with TRBD2. With 2 bases clipped from V and 6 bases from J, the junction kept 3 bases outside the gene matches. CDR1 and CDR2 from the germline V gene are SGDLS and YYNGEE. This CDR3 comprises 13 residues. Written as DNA, the CDR3 is TGTGCCAGCAGCGTGGGACTAGCACGCGAGCAGTACTTC. It encodes CASSVGLAREQYF.

The genes are TRBV19 and TRBJ2-1, with 11 bases lining up with TRBD2. The CDR3 runs to 18 residues. V trimming: 8 bases; J trimming: 7 bases; junction bases outside the gene matches: 19. Germline V gene sequence: CDR1 LNHDA, CDR2 SQIVND (reference sequence). Here the CDR3 reads CASQPGLAESAPSNEQFF. The DNA of the CDR3 is TGTGCCAGTCAACCGGGACTAGCGGAGTCCGCACCATCGAATGAGCAGTTCTTC.

The chain recombines TRBV6-1 with TRBJ2-1, with TRBD2 matching over 12 bases. With 2 bases clipped from V and 9 bases from J, the junction kept 5 bases outside the gene matches. The CDR3 is 15 residues long. The germline gives CDR1 MNHNS, CDR2 SASEGT. In DNA, the CDR3 is TGTGCCAGCAGTGAATCTAGCGGGAGGGCCATTGAGCAGTTCTTC. It is translated as CASSESSGRAIEQFF.

This chain connects TRBV19 to TRBJ1-5, with 7 positions matching TRBD1. The trim removed 6 bases at V and 2 bases at J, leaving 7 bases unmatched. Germline V lookup: CDR1 LNHDA, CDR2 SQIVND (reference sequence). This CDR3 spans 15 amino acids. CDR3 DNA sequence: TGTGCCAGTAGGAAAGACAGGGCAGGCAATCAGCCCCAGCATTTT. Translating it yields CASRKDRAGNQPQHF.

The chain links TRBV5-1 to TRBJ1-1; 8 bases align to TRBD1. CDR1 is SGHRS, CDR2 YFSETQ, per germline. With V trimmed by 1 base and J by 1 base, 6 bases remained unmatched. The CDR3 sequence is 16 residues long. The CDR3 region is CASSLSGQGANTEAFF. CDR3 nucleotides: TGCGCCAGCAGCTTGAGCGGACAGGGTGCGAACACTGAAGCTTTCTTT.

The chain joins TRBV6-5 to TRBJ1-2; maybe TRBD1 (6 bases). Germline V lookup: CDR1 MNHEY, CDR2 SVGAGI. V was trimmed by 6 bases and J by 6 bases, leaving 17 bases between them. The CDR3 is made up of 14 amino acids. The CDR3 nucleotides are TGTGCCAGCAGCCGCGACAGGACCGGTCATGGCTACACCTTC. This encodes CASSRDRTGHGYTF.

The rearrangement joins TRBV6-5 to TRBJ1-2; TRBD1 aligns across 7 bases. The germline V gene has CDR1 MNHEY and CDR2 SVGAGI. The CDR3 length is 12 residues. J was trimmed by 5 bases and V by 6 bases; bases with no gene match: 3. The CDR3 loop reads CASRMGQYGYTF. The CDR3 DNA reads as TGTGCCAGCAGGATGGGACAGTATGGCTACACCTTC.

V gene TRBV7-9 combines with J gene TRBJ2-7, with D perhaps matching TRBD1 (5 bases). V lost 5 bases and J 7 bases, leaving 21 bases between the germline ends. CDR1 and CDR2 from the germline V gene are SEHNR and FQNEAQ (reference sequence). The CDR3 spans 15 residues. CDR3 region: CASSPFPGSSTEQYF. CDR3 nucleotide sequence: TGTGCCAGCAGCCCCTTTCCAGGGTCTTCTACAGAGCAGTACTTC.

The chain is built from TRBV30 and TRBJ1-1; no clear D. Germline V CDR1 and CDR2: GTSNPN, SVGIG (reference sequence). The CDR3 totals 12 residues. Trimming pared 4 bases from V and 1 base from J, leaving 7 bases between. The CDR3 region has the DNA TGTGCCTGGAAGAGGAGGAACACTGAAGCTTTCTTT. This gives the protein CAWKRRNTEAFF. Variable domain in full (rest from reference TRBV30 and TRBJ1-1): SQTIHQWPATLVQPVGSPLSLECTVEGTSNPNLYWYRQAAGRGLQLLFYSVGIGQISSEVPQNLSASRPQDRQFILSSKKLLLSDSGFYLCAWKRRNTEAFFGQGTRLTVV.

The J gene is TRBJ2-7, the V gene TRBV5-1; D unresolved. Trimming took off 3 bases at V and 0 bases at J, with 7 bases between the two ends. Germline CDR1 SGHRS, CDR2 YFSETQ. The CDR3 runs to 13 residues. The CDR3 here is CASSSHSSYEQYF. For the CDR3, the DNA is TGCGCCAGCAGCTCTCATAGCTCCTACGAGCAGTACTTC.

This chain joins TRBV6-4 and TRBJ2-5, with D perhaps matching TRBD1 (5 bases). CDR1 MRHNA and CDR2 SNTAGT come from the germline V gene. V was clipped by 6 bases and J by 4 bases, with 15 bases between them. The CDR3 covers 14 residues. CDR3 protein: CASRAVVRGETQYF. Written as DNA, the CDR3 is TGTGCCAGCAGGGCCGTCGTTAGGGGAGAGACCCAGTACTTC.

The rearrangement uses TRBV3-1 (or the pseudogene TRBV3-2) and TRBJ1-1, with D possibly TRBD1 on 5 matching bases. The CDR3 spans 15 residues. V was cut by 2 bases and J by 1 base, with 11 bases left in between. Germline lookup yields CDR1 LGHDT and CDR2 YNNKEL (reference sequence). CDR3 in amino acids: CASSQRGRENTEAFF. CDR3 DNA: TGTGCCAGCAGCCAAAGGGGCAGGGAGAACACTGAAGCTTTCTTT.

The V call is TRBV5-1, the J call TRBJ2-3; D is perhaps TRBD1 (5 bases). There are 18 residues in the CDR3. Trimming left V 0 bases short and J 4 bases short, with 21 bases between. Germline assignment: CDR1 SGHRS and CDR2 YFSETQ. The CDR3 is CASSLGLRIGRVPDTQYF. In nucleotides, the CDR3 is TGCGCCAGCAGCTTGGGTCTCCGGATCGGCAGGGTCCCAGATACGCAGTATTTT.

The chain couples TRBV9 to TRBJ2-7; 8 bases map to TRBD2. Germline-derived CDR1 and CDR2 are SGDLS and YYNGEE. CDR3 size: 15 residues. V gave up 0 bases and J gave up 4 bases; unmatched junction bases: 6. CDR3 in DNA: TGTGCCAGCAGCGTAGCGGGCAGCGGGGGTTACGAGCAGTACTTC. It codes for CASSVAGSGGYEQYF. Supplemented by reference TRBV9 and TRBJ2-7, the full variable domain reads DSGVTQTPKHLITATGQRVTLRCSPRSGDLSVYWYQQSLDQGLQFLIQYYNGEERAKGNILERFSAQQFPDLHSELNLSSLELGDSALYFCASSVAGSGGYEQYFGPGTRLTVT.

This chain joins TRBV5-1 and TRBJ2-5; D is perhaps TRBD1 (7 bases). The ends were cut back, 0 bases at V and 2 bases at J, with 14 bases in the middle. The CDR3 has 16 amino acids. Germline CDR1 is SGHRS and CDR2 is YFSETQ. CDR3 protein: CASSLAGGGLQETQYF. CDR3 coding DNA: TGCGCCAGCAGCTTGGCAGGGGGAGGTTTACAAGAGACCCAGTACTTC.

The sample holds one count of this clone. This rearrangement joins TRBV30 to TRBJ2-3; TRBD2 matches 9 bases. After removal of 0 bases from V and 5 bases from J, the junction contained 6 bases not matched to a gene. CDR1 is GTSNPN, CDR2 SVGIG, per germline (reference sequence). This CDR3 has 15 amino acids. The CDR3 DNA reads TGTGCCTGGAGTGTAACGGCGGGGGGGCAAGATACGCAGTATTTT. Its translation: CAWSVTAGGQDTQYF. Based on the CDR3 plus reference TRBV30 and TRBJ2-3, the full variable domain is SQTIHQWPATLVQPVGSPLSLECTVEGTSNPNLYWYRQAAGRGLQLLFYSVGIGQISSEVPQNLSASRPQDRQFILSSKKLLLSDSGFYLCAWSVTAGGQDTQYFGPGTRLTVL.

This chain uses TRBV30 with TRBJ2-2; 8 nucleotides match TRBD1. This CDR3 is 14 amino acids long. The germline CDR1 and CDR2 sequences are GTSNPN and SVGIG (reference sequence). After removal of 3 bases from V and 1 base from J, the junction contained 1 base not matched to a gene. CDR3 DNA: TGTGCCTGGAGAGGACAGGGGAACACCGGGGAGCTGTTTTTT. Its translation is CAWRGQGNTGELFF.

The rearrangement joins TRBV6-6 to TRBJ2-7; possible D gene TRBD2, 5 bases. CDR1 and CDR2 from the germline V gene are MNHNY and SVGAGI (reference sequence). Trimming removed 5 bases at V and 2 bases at J, with 22 bases between. The CDR3 is made up of 17 amino acids. DNA of the CDR3: TGTGCCAGCAGTCCTAGTCTCGCGGCGGGTGTACCCTACGAGCAGTACTTC. It specifies CASSPSLAAGVPYEQYF.